The TCR beta chain under discussion was sequenced for a study of Ad26.COV2.S vaccination and SARS-CoV-2 variants. Study outcomes and limitations: Reported post-vaccination CD8+ and CD4+ T cell responses to spike showed substantial breadth.

V gave up 3 bases and J gave up 0 bases; unmatched junction bases: 3. The CDR3 spans 16 residues. In germline, CDR1 is MNHEY, CDR2 SMNVEV (reference sequence). Produced via immunoSEQ multiplex PCR; TCRdb's table is partial and in-frame only. This sample has roughly 510,000 clones, with around nine tenths found just once. The treatment: about 20 received Ad26.COV2.S at low or high dose, single or two shots; about 5 received placebo; per-sample allocation not given. Vaccine and placebo recipients were sampled on day 63 after the first injection. Spike of the Wuhan-strain SARS-CoV-2 was expressed by an Ad26 vector, which formed the vaccine. Notes on this clone: Its cognate antigen is unknown.

This chain connects TRBV27 to TRBJ2-2; TRBD2 agrees at 8 bases. Sequencing used peripheral blood, obtained in a trial of Ad26.COV2.S vaccine versus placebo. The source of this sequence is a person between 18 and 65 years old who received the Ad26.COV2.S COVID-19 vaccine or a placebo. CDR3 DNA sequence: TGTGCCAGCAGTTTTTCGGGGGGGCCGAACACCGGGGAGCTGTTTTTT. This translates into CASSFSGGPNTGELFF.